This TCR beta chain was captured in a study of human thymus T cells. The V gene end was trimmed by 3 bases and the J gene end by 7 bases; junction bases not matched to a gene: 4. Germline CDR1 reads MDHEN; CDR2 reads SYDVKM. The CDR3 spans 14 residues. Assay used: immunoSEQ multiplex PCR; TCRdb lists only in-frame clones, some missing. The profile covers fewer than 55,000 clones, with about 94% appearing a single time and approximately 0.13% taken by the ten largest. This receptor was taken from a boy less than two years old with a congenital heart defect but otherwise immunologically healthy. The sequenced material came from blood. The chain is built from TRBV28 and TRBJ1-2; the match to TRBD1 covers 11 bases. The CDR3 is CASSFRDRGGGYTF. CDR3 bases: TGTGCCAGCAGTTTTCGGGACAGGGGGGGTGGCTACACCTTC.